This T cell receptor (beta chain) was captured by sequencing in a study of OX40 agonist ivuxolimab in advanced cancers. TCRdb's copy holds only in-frame clones and misses some; the assay was immunoSEQ multiplex PCR. This table has 15,000 to 20,000 clones, 75% to 85% appearing once. This CDR3 is 17 amino acids long. Germline values: CDR1 SGHAT, CDR2 FQNNGV. The ends were cut back, 1 base at V and 2 bases at J, with 18 bases in the middle. Here the sequenced sample was CD4+ or CD8+ T cells sorted from blood, taken in a trial of the OX40 agonist ivuxolimab. The TCR originated in an adult with an advanced solid tumor such as melanoma, head and neck, liver or kidney cancer. The rearrangement uses TRBV11-2 and TRBJ2-7; a possible D gene is TRBD1 (5 bases). The CDR3 DNA is TGTGCCAGCAGCTTAGGGATCAAGGGGCGGCAGGCCTACGAGCAGTACTTC. Translated: CASSLGIKGRQAYEQYF.